The clone carrying this T cell receptor beta chain was detected many times. No antigen is known for it. This sample stems from a study of T cells after yellow fever vaccination. The study made its TCR cDNA through 5'RACE template switching. That step introduced a universal primer site along with UMIs. TCRdb reprocessed the 5' RACE reads with MiXCR, giving one entry per CDR3 protein. The data show about 30,000 distinct CDR3 sequences, about 5% seen once. Germline CDR1 reads DFQATT; CDR2 reads SNEGSKA (reference sequence). The CDR3 sequence is 21 residues long. V was pared by 0 bases and J by 4 bases, with 17 bases of the junction left unmatched. Overall study findings and caveats: Most primary-vaccination clones recurred post-booster (roughly 96% CD4, just over 85% CD8).

The chain combines TRBV20-1 with TRBJ2-2; TRBD2 aligns across 13 bases. Sequencing was performed on CD8+ T cells sorted from PBMCs, taken 10 days after the yellow fever booster vaccination. This clonotype was obtained from a man aged 30 to 39 who received the YFV17D yellow fever vaccine. The CDR3 DNA sequence: TGCAGTGCTAGAGATCACGGGACCTGGACTAGCGGGAGTCGGGGCACCGGGGAGCTGTTTTTT. Its protein product is CSARDHGTWTSGSRGTGELFF.